These 5 T cell receptor beta chains came from one sample sequenced in a study of blood T cell repertoires in COVID-19. Data came from immunoSEQ multiplex PCR; TCRdb stores just in-frame clones and leaves some out. The sample shows about 170,000 clones, roughly 87% of them seen only once. The sequenced sample was PBMCs or T cells enriched from blood (not recorded which). Receptor source: a woman between 45 and 65 years old who had recovered from COVID-19.

The chain couples TRBV11-2 to TRBJ2-3; D is ambiguous. There are 13 residues in the CDR3. Trimming left V 1 base short and J 4 bases short, with 6 bases between. CDR1 and CDR2 from the germline V gene are SGHAT and FQNNGV. This CDR3 reads CASSLASPDTQYF. CDR3 bases: TGTGCCAGCAGCTTAGCTTCCCCAGATACGCAGTATTTT.

The chain uses TRBV3-1 (or the pseudogene TRBV3-2) and TRBJ2-6; 11 bases agree with TRBD2. Germline V gene sequence: CDR1 LGHDT, CDR2 YNNKEL (reference sequence). J was trimmed by 4 bases and V by 3 bases; bases with no gene match: 2. The CDR3 consists of 16 residues. CDR3 nucleotides: TGTGCCAGCAGCCAGGGACTAGCGGCAGGGGCCAACGTCCTGACTTTC. Protein: CASSQGLAAGANVLTF.

The V call is TRBV18, the J call TRBJ2-1, with 9 positions matching TRBD2. Unmatched junction bases numbered 7, after V lost 6 bases and J lost 4 bases. The CDR3 contains 15 residues. Germline V gene sequence: CDR1 KGHSH, CDR2 LQKENI. The CDR3 loop is CASSLRTSEYNEQFF. In DNA form, the CDR3 reads TGTGCCAGCTCCCTCCGGACTAGCGAATACAATGAGCAGTTCTTC.

V usage is TRBV24-1 and J usage is TRBJ2-2; TRBD2 agrees at 7 bases. The CDR3 covers 18 residues. Per the germline V gene, CDR1 is KGHDR and CDR2 is SFDVKD. Trimming removed 2 bases from V and 6 bases from J; junction bases left unmatched: 14. This chain's CDR3 is CATSDSAWGEGPAGELFF. The CDR3 DNA reads as TGTGCCACCAGTGATTCGGCGTGGGGGGAGGGCCCCGCCGGGGAGCTGTTTTTT.

The rearrangement joins TRBV7-9 to TRBJ2-7, with 12 bases fitting TRBD2. This CDR3 is built from 15 residues. Losses at the gene ends were 5 bases for V and 3 bases for J; bases not matched to a gene: 5. Germline CDR1 and CDR2: SEHNR and FQNEAQ (reference sequence). The CDR3 sequence: CASSPGLAGFYEQYF. The CDR3 bases are TGTGCCAGCAGCCCCGGACTAGCGGGATTCTACGAGCAGTACTTC.